A selection of T cell receptor beta chains follows, all from one sample in a study of blood T cell repertoires in COVID-19. Only in-frame clones appear in the TCRdb table, and some are missing; sequencing was by immunoSEQ multiplex PCR. The sample lists 35,000 to 50,000 clones; approximately 82% were seen once. Sequencing was carried out using peripheral blood. These TCRs come from a woman older than 75 with acute or convalescent COVID-19. The CDR3 runs from the conserved cysteine through the conserved F or W.

J	V	CDR3
TRBJ1-5	TRBV19	CASSIDQGTARPQHF
TRBJ1-2	TRBV2	CASREDRWVYGYTF
TRBJ2-2	TRBV5-5	CASSNRQADTGELFF
TRBJ2-1	TRBV1	CTSSPGFNNEQFF
TRBJ2-7	TRBV5-4	CASSPPGISYEQYF
TRBJ1-3	TRBV9	CASSVGTGAFSGNTIYF
TRBJ1-4	TRBV15	CATSRAAEKLFF
TRBJ2-1	TRBV19	CAVLGGPSSYNEQFF
TRBJ2-2	TRBV5-4	CASSWPQADTGELFF
TRBJ1-1	TRBV6-5	CASISRELAEAFF
TRBJ2-2	TRBV11-2	CASSLEPGGGELFF
TRBJ2-3	TRBV2	CASNPSADTQYF
TRBJ2-7	TRBV24-1	CATNLETGGYEQYF
TRBJ1-4	TRBV19	CASSIPSSGTNEKLFF
TRBJ1-2	TRBV5-6	CASNFGDRGRAYGYTF
TRBJ2-5	TRBV27	CASSRGPYQETQYF
TRBJ2-2	TRBV7-7	CASSRSIIAGGTGELFF
TRBJ1-1	TRBV10-3	CAISEAGTVTTEAFF
TRBJ1-4	TRBV27	CASSLLAGESIEKLFF
TRBJ1-6	TRBV6-6	CASSYSGVWALHF
TRBJ2-2	TRBV6-6	CASSYPLANTGELFF
TRBJ1-1	TRBV2	CASSERMVRDLTKAFF
TRBJ2-3	TRBV6-2/TRBV6-3	CASSYGAGGKNTQYF
TRBJ1-4	TRBV25-1	CASSLTGVEKLFF
TRBJ1-2	TRBV5-4	CASSATGGEGYTF
TRBJ1-3	TRBV6-6	CAHGGPSGNTIYF
TRBJ1-1	TRBV7-9	CASSLTGGASVAFF
TRBJ1-1	TRBV4-2	CASSQGGQGVGNTEAFF
TRBJ1-1	TRBV12-5	CASGMGQTVNTEAFF
TRBJ2-7	TRBV14	CASSLTEAPGYEQYF
TRBJ2-5	TRBV7-9	CASSSAGTAEETQYF
TRBJ1-2	TRBV30	CAWSAGGYGYTF
TRBJ2-1	TRBV5-1	CASSPGQGSYNEQFF
TRBJ2-4	TRBV6-5	CASSLPGGRGDIQYF
TRBJ2-5	TRBV5-1	CASSLESSGGGTQYF
TRBJ1-1	TRBV9	CASSVGRGTEAFF
TRBJ2-2	TRBV29-1	CSVETGTGPTTGELFF
TRBJ1-1	TRBV12-3/TRBV12-4	CASSLQENTEAFF
TRBJ2-5	TRBV11-3	CASSETGTGEETQYF
TRBJ2-4	TRBV7-8	CASSLVGTGGAKNIQYF
TRBJ2-2	TRBV12-3/TRBV12-4	CASSPIVPGELFF
TRBJ1-3	TRBV11-2	CASIPGGGNTIYF
TRBJ2-5	TRBV2	CASSGLAGAQYF
TRBJ1-2	TRBV6-1	CASSEARGWYGYTF
TRBJ2-7	TRBV11-1	CASSLGDRGSYEQYF
TRBJ1-5	TRBV2	CASSPYDDYQPQHF
TRBJ2-1	TRBV24-1	CATSDFRTGEREEQFF
TRBJ1-1	TRBV5-1	CASNPWTGANTEAFF
TRBJ2-2	TRBV7-9	CASSLATSRSGELFF
TRBJ2-7	TRBV7-9	CASTPGLASEQYF
TRBJ1-2	TRBV7-8	CASSSDRGRDYGYTF
TRBJ1-1	TRBV27	CASSLFPSRVNTEAFF
TRBJ2-3	TRBV6-5	CASRGSGEDTQYF
TRBJ2-3	TRBV4-2	CASSPGVSASGSTDTQYF
TRBJ1-2	TRBV5-6	CASSTNRQLVNYGYTF
TRBJ2-7	TRBV6-5	CASSYSGGGSSYEQYF
TRBJ2-4	TRBV6-6	CASSLTGNIQYF
TRBJ2-2	TRBV7-8	CASSSTGELFF
TRBJ1-1	TRBV6-5	CASRDRWSSSTEAFF